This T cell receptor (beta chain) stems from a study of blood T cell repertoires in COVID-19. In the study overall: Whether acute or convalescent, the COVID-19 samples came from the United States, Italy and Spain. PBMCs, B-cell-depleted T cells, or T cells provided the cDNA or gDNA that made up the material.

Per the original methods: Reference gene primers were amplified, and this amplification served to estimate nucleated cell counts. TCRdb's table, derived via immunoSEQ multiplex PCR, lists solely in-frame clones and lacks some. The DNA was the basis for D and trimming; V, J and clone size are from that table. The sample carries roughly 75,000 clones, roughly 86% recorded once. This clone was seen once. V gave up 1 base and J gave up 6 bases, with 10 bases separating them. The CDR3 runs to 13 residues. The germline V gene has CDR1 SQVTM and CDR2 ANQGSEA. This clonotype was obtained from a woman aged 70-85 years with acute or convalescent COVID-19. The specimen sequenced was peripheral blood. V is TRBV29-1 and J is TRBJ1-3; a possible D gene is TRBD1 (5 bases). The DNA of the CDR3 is TGCAGCGTTGAAGTTGGCAGGGAAAACACCATATATTTT. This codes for CSVEVGRENTIYF.